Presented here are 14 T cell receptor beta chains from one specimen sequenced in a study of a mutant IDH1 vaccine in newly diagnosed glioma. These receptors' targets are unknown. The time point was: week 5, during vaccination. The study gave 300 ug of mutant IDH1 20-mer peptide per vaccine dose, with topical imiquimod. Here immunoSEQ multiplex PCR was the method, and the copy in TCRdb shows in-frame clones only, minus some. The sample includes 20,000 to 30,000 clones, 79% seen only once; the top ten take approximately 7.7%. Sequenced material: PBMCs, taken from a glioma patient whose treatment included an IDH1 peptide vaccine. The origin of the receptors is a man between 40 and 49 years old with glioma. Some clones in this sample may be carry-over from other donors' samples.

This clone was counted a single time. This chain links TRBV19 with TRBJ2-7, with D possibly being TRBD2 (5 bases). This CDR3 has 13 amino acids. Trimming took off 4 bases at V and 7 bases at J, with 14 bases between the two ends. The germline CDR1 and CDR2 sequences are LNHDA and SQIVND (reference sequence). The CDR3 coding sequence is TGTGCCAGTAGTACCCAGGCGGGCGGGGAGCAGTACTTC. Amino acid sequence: CASSTQAGGEQYF.

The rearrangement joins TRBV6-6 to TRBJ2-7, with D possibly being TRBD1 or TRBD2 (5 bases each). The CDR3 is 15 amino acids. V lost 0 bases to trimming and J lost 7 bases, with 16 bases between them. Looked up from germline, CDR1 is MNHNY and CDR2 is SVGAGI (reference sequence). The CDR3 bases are TGTGCCAGCAGTTACTCGGCGCAGGGAGTTGTAGAGCAGTACTTC. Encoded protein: CASSYSAQGVVEQYF.

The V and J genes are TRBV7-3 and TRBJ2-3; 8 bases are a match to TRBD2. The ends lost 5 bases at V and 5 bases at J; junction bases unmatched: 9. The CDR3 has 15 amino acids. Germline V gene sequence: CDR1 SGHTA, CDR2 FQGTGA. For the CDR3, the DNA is TGTGCCAGCAGCCTACGGGGGGGCACTAGAGATACGCAGTATTTT. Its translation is CASSLRGGTRDTQYF.

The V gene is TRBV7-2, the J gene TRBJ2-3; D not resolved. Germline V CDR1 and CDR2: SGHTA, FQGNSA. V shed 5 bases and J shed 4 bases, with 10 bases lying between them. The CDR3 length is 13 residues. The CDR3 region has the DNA TGTGCCAGCAGCCCGCCGTCGGCAGATACGCAGTATTTT. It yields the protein CASSPPSADTQYF.

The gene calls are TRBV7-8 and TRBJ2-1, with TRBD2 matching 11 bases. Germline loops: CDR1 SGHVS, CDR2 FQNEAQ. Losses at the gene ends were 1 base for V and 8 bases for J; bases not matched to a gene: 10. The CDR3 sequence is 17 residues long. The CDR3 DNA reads TGTGCCAGCAGCTTAGGCCTACTAGCGGGGGCTGGGGATGAGCAGTTCTTC. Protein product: CASSLGLLAGAGDEQFF.

Here the CDR3 reads CASQPDVQGRLSSAFF. For the CDR3, the DNA is TGCGCCAGCCAGCCAGATGTACAGGGTCGTCTGAGTTCGGCTTTCTTT. This chain uses TRBV5-1 with TRBJ1-1; possibly TRBD1 for D (6 bases). Per the germline V gene, CDR1 is SGHRS and CDR2 is YFSETQ. Trimming removed 7 bases at V and 11 bases at J, with 30 bases between. The CDR3 has 16 amino acids. Full variable domain (outside the CDR3, taken from reference TRBV5-1 and TRBJ1-1): KAGVTQTPRYLIKTRGQQVTLSCSPISGHRSVSWYQQTPGQGLQFLFEYFSETQRNKGNFPGRFSGRQFSNSRSEMNVSTLELGDSALYLCASQPDVQGRLSSAFFGQGTRLTVV.

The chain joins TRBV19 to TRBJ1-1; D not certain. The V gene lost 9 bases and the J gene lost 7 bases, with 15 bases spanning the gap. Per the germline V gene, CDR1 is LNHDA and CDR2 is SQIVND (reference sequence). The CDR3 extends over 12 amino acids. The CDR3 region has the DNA TGTGCCAGCGGAAGGGAGATGAGTGAAGCTTTCTTT. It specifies CASGREMSEAFF.

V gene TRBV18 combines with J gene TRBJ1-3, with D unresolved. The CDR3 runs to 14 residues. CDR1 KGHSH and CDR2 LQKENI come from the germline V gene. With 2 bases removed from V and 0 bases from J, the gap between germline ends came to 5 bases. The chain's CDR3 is CASSPGNSGNTIYF. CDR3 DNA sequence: TGTGCCAGCTCACCAGGGAACTCTGGAAACACCATATATTTT.

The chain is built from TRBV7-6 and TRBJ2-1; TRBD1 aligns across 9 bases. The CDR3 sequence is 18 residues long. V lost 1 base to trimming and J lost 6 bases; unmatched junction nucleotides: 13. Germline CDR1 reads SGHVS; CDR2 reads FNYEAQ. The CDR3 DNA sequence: TGTGCCAGCAGCTTAGTCCCTACCGGGACAGGGAGGGTCAATGAGCAGTTCTTC. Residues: CASSLVPTGTGRVNEQFF.

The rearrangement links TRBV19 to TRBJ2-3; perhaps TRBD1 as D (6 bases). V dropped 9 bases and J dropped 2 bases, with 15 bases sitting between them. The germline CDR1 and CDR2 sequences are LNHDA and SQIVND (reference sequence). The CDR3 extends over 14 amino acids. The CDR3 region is CASTSGQLTDTQYF. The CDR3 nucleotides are TGTGCCAGCACCTCGGGACAACTCACAGATACGCAGTATTTT.

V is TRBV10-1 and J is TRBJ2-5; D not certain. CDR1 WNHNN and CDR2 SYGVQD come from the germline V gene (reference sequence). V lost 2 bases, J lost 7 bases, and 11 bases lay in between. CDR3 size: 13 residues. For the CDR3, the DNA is TGCGCCAGCAGTGAGAATCCCCCAGGGACCCAGTACTTC. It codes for CASSENPPGTQYF.

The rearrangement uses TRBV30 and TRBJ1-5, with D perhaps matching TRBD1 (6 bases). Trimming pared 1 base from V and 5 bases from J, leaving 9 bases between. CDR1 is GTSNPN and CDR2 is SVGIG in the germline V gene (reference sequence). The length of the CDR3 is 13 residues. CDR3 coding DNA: TGTGCCTGGAGTGGACAGGATTATCAGCCCCAGCATTTT. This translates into CAWSGQDYQPQHF.

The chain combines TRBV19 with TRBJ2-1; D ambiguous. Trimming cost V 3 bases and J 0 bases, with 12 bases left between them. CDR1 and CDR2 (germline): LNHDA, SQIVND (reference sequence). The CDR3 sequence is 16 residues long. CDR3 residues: CASSIRGDHSYNEQFF. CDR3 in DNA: TGTGCCAGTAGTATTCGAGGAGATCACTCCTACAATGAGCAGTTCTTC.

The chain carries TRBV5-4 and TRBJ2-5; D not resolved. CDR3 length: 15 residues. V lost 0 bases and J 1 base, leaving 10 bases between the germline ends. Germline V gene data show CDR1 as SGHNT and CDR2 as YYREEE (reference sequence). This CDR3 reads CASSLAGPGQETQYF. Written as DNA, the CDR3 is TGTGCCAGCAGCTTGGCCGGGCCGGGCCAAGAGACCCAGTACTTC.